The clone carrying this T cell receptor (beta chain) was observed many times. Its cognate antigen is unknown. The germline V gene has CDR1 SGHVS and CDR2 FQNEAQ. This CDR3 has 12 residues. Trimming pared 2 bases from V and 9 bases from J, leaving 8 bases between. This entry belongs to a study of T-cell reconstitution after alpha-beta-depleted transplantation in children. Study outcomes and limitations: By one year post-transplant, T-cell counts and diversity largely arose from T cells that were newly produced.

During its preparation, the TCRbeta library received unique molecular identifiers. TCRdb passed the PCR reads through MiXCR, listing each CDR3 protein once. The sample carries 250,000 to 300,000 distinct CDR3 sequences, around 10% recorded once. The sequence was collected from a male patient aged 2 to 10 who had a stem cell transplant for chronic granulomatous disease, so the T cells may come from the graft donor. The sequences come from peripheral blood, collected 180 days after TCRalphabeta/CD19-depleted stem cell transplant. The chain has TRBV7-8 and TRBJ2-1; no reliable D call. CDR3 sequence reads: CASSLIGVEQFF. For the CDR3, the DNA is TGTGCCAGCAGCTTAATTGGAGTTGAGCAGTTCTTC.